This is a list of T cell receptor beta chains from one sample in a study of blood T cell repertoires in COVID-19. Clones were sequenced by immunoSEQ multiplex PCR, and TCRdb holds only the in-frame ones, with some missing. The data hold about 180,000 clones, with roughly 88% observed a single time. The sample was PBMCs or T cells enriched from blood (not recorded which). These receptors came from a woman younger than 35 who had recovered from COVID-19. The conserved cysteine and the conserved F or W are not part of the CDR3 here. The order of the fields is J gene, V gene, clone size, CDR3 protein. Part of the rows lack a size; the others show once, few, many or a class for expanded clones.

>TRBJ1-5|TRBV5-1|-
ASSLGWGDQPQH
>TRBJ1-1|TRBV7-8|-
ASSWSRDTAEAF
>TRBJ1-1|TRBV19|-
ASIGDRGDLYTEAF
>TRBJ1-2|TRBV5-1|-
ASTYDSGSNRNT
>TRBJ2-7|TRBV27|-
ASSSPAGALSYEQY
>TRBJ1-6|TRBV2|once
ASTGLGQDNSPLH
>TRBJ2-3|TRBV5-1|-
ASSSTGTDTQY
>TRBJ1-5|TRBV2|-
ASREAYSNQPQH
>TRBJ1-6|TRBV5-1|-
ASSLPGSGREPLH
>TRBJ2-7|TRBV4-2|-
ASSHGRTGGRPYEQY
>TRBJ1-1|TRBV3-1/TRBV3-2|-
ASSQDYGTGAYEAF
>TRBJ2-1|TRBV6-1|-
ASSEWGGSGLNEQF
>TRBJ2-2|TRBV6-5|-
ASDDRQGTGELF
>TRBJ2-5|TRBV5-1|-
ASSARGQGRETQY
>TRBJ2-1|TRBV28|-
ASSFSASGKNEQF
>TRBJ2-7|TRBV25-1|-
ASSLLGQGRSEQY
>TRBJ2-3|TRBV7-8|-
ASSERQGRATDTQY
>TRBJ2-3|TRBV5-6|-
ASSRRGEITDTQY
>TRBJ2-3|TRBV2|-
ASNERGQGPDTQY
>TRBJ1-2|TRBV28|-
ASSPREVRATGGYT
>TRBJ2-1|TRBV28|-
ASSPRTGGAYNEQF
>TRBJ2-7|TRBV9|once
ASSVVGGGSEQY
>TRBJ2-4|TRBV28|-
TPRQFRAKNIQY
>TRBJ1-5|TRBV28|-
ASSFEGAGNQPQH
>TRBJ2-1|TRBV4-1|-
ASSQGQGPYNEQF
>TRBJ1-6|TRBV28|-
ASSTPTGASNSPLH
>TRBJ1-2|TRBV7-2|-
ASSAGGGVYGYT
>TRBJ2-7|TRBV29-1|-
SAALNNEQY
>TRBJ2-2|TRBV3-1/TRBV3-2|-
ASSPPVRGGRTGELF
>TRBJ1-3|TRBV4-2|-
ASSREVATATKTGNTIY
>TRBJ1-2|TRBV6-5|-
ASKGANYGYT
>TRBJ2-3|TRBV5-4|-
ASSSGLASTDTQY
>TRBJ2-3|TRBV30|-
AWSGSGWHTQY
>TRBJ1-3|TRBV28|-
ASSLVAISGNTIY
>TRBJ1-2|TRBV7-2|-
ASSLEQGWIDGYT
>TRBJ2-1|TRBV19|few
ASSIAGFGEQF
>TRBJ2-7|TRBV6-5|-
ASSPGGAGDSEQY
>TRBJ2-7|TRBV7-9|-
ASSPSPEESYEQY
>TRBJ1-4|TRBV19|-
ASSTQTNEKLF
>TRBJ2-7|TRBV18|-
ASSPPRGTLGHEQY
>TRBJ2-7|TRBV6-5|-
ASRQGNSYEQY
>TRBJ1-5|TRBV6-5|-
ASSADRVVNQPQH
>TRBJ2-1|TRBV7-8|-
ASSKTGTSVNNEQF
>TRBJ2-2|TRBV6-4|-
ATQRDRGTGELF
>TRBJ1-4|TRBV6-5|-
ASSHRGVTDEKLF
>TRBJ2-7|TRBV6-2/TRBV6-3|once
ASSYTPSGEVYEQY
>TRBJ1-1|TRBV18|-
ASSPGQGNTEAF
>TRBJ2-7|TRBV5-8|-
ASSLGRADTAYEQY
>TRBJ1-3|TRBV4-2|-
ASSQGETGGNTIY